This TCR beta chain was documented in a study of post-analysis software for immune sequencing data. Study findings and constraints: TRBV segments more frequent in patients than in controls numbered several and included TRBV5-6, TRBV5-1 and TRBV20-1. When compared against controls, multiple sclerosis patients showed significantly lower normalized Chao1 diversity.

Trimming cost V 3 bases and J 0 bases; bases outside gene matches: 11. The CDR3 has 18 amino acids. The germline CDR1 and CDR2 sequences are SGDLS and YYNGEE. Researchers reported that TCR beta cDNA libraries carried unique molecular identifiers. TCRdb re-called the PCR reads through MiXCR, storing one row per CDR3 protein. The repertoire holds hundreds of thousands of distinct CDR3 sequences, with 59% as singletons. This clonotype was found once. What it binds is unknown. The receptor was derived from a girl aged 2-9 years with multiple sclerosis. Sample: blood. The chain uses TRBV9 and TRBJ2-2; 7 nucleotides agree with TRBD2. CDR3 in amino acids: CASSAPVGGSANTGELFF. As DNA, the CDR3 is TGTGCCAGCAGCGCCCCGGTTGGCGGGAGTGCGAACACCGGGGAGCTGTTTTTT.